This T cell receptor (beta chain) was recovered during a study of PD-L1 blockade in urothelial cancer. Study-level background: At 6 weeks and at 3 weeks (second dose) after treatment start, blood was analyzed. Blood samples contained a median around 130,000 T cells.

This clone appeared a single time. The time point was: pretreatment peripheral blood. Between 1 and 8 samples per patient were obtained, pretreatment and on-treatment. Sequencing used immunoSEQ multiplex PCR; TCRdb keeps in-frame clones, though not all of them. This sample has around 79,000 clones; approximately 80% occur once, and the top ten carry roughly 6.6%. V lost 2 bases and J 0 bases, leaving 9 bases between the germline ends. The CDR3 contains 15 residues. CDR1 is SGHRS, CDR2 YFSETQ, per germline. This sample comprised PBMCs, obtained around atezolizumab (anti-PD-L1) treatment. This rearrangement joins TRBV5-1 to TRBJ1-5; D ambiguous. The clonotype comes from a middle-aged man with urothelial cancer. CDR3 residues: CASSFDGYSNQPQHF. As DNA, the CDR3 is TGCGCCAGCAGCTTCGACGGGTATAGCAATCAGCCCCAGCATTTT.